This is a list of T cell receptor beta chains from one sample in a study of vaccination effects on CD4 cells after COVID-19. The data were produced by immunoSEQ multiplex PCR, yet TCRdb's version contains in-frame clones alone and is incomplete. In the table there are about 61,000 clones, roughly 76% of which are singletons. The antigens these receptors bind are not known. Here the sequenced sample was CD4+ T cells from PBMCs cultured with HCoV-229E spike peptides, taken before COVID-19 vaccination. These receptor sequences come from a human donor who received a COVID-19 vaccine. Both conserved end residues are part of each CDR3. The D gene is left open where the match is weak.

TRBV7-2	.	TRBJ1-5	CASSPEGRSSINQPQHF
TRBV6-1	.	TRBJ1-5	CASSEEGNQPQHF
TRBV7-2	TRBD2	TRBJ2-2	CASSLKASGGNTGELFF
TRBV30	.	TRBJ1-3	CAWSVTGAYSGNTIYF
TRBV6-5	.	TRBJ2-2	CASNPPGGRAGELFF
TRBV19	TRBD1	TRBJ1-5	CASSGTGPKGNQPQHF
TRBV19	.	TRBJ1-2	CASSIRGHTNYGYTF
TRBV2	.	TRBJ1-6	CASSERIGVRDSPLHF
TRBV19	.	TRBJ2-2	CASTNLKTPYSGGELFF
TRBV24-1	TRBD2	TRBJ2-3	CATSDLRRGGTDTQYF
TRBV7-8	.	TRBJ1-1	CASSHSTGGEWVRTEAFF
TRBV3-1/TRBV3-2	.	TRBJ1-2	CASSPRQAQGYTF
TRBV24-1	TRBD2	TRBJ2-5	CATSDPRLAETQYF
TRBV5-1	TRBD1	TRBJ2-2	CASSGMTGDTGELFF
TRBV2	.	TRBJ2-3	CASSELKLPTDTQYF
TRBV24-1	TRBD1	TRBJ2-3	CATGTGGRGTDTQYF
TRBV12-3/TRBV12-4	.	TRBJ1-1	CASSTGANTEAFF
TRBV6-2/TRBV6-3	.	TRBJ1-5	CASSYVQGNQPQHF
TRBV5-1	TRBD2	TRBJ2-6	CASSLGGGPNSGANVLTF
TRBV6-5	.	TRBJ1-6	CASCRGNNSPLHF
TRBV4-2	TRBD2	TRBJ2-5	CASSQSTSGGAGTQYF
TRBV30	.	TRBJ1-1	CAWRGRIEAFF
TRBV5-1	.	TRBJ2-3	CASSFSGGDTQYF
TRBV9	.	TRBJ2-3	CASSAHGLTSTDTQYF
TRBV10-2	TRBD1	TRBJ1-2	CASSDQRDSANYGYTF
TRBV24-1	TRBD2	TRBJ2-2	CATSDRGSGEELFF
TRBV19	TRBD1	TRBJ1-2	CASSGTGGGYGYTF
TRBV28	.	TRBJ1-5	CASSYDQGMSNQPQHF
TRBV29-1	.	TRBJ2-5	CSALTASPYF
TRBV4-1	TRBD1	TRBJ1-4	CASSQVGTVKEKLFF
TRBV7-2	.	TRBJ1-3	CASSFGGNTIYF
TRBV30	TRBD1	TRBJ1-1	CAGIPGQGWTEAFF
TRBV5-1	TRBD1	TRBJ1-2	CASGTGDYGYTF
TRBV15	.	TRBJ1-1	CATSRSPGAAFF
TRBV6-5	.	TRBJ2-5	CASSYVGNQETQYF
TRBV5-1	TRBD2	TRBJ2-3	CASSKGTSGADTQYF
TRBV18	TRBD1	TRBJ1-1	CASSPAVSGGGSEAFF
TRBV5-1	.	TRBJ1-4	CASSLGGIGATNEKLFF
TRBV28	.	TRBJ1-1	CASSLFRQPMNTEAFF
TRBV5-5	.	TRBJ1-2	CASSLGTDYGYTF
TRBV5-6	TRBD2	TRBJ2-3	CASSLLIAGALGDTQYF
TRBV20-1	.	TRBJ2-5	CSVARETQYF
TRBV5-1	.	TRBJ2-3	CASSLGTTMSTDTQYF
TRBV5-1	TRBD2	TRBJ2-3	CASSPIAGGLADTQYF
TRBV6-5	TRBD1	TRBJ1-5	CASSSLDRDNQPQHF
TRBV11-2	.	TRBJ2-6	CASSSSKSGANVLTF